This T cell receptor beta chain originates from a study of shared clonotypes between healthy human individuals. With respect to this clone: No antigen is known for it.

All donors qualified as healthy HIV-negative adults and had experienced no recent acute infections or vaccinations. The method was immunoSEQ multiplex PCR; TCRdb's version includes in-frame clones alone and lacks a portion of them. The profile shows about 360,000 clones, about 73% of them singletons. Study results and limitations: Larger richness was generally estimated for naive than memory subsets. Non-shared clonotypes had lower generation probabilities than clonotypes shared by all four sorted-subset donors.

Sequencing was done on a sample of memory CD4+ T cells sorted from blood. Subset of the sample: CD45RA-negative fraction. This receptor was identified in a man aged 30 to 39 in good health.

The CDR3: CASSLAGLSGRQYF. Written as DNA, the CDR3 is TGTGCCAGCAGCTTAGCAGGACTATCGGGACGGCAGTACTTC. The chain employs TRBV5-4 and TRBJ2-7; D possibly corresponds to TRBD2 (6 bases). Germline V gives CDR1 SGHNT, CDR2 YYREEE (reference sequence). CDR3 size: 14 residues. Trimming took 2 bases from V and 9 from J, leaving 18 bases between them.